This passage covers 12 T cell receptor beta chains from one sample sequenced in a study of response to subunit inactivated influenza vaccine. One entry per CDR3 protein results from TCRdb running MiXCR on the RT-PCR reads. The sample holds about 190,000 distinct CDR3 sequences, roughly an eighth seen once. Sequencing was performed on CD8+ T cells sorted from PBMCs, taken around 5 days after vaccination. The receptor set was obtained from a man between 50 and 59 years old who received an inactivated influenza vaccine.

The CDR3 protein is CASSLIGAVEQYF. For the CDR3, the DNA is TGTGCCAGCAGCTTAATCGGAGCGGTCGAGCAGTACTTC. This chain joins TRBV7-2 and TRBJ2-7; tentatively, D is TRBD2 (5 bases). The CDR3 extends over 13 amino acids. Germline CDR1 reads SGHTA; CDR2 reads FQGNSA. Trimming stripped 2 bases from V and 6 bases from J, with 11 bases between.

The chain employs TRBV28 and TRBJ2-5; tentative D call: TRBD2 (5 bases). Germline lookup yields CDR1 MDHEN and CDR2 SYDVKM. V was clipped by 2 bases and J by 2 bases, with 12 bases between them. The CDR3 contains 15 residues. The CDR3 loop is CASSLTGLDQETQYF. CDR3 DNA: TGTGCCAGCAGTTTAACGGGGTTAGATCAAGAGACCCAGTACTTC.

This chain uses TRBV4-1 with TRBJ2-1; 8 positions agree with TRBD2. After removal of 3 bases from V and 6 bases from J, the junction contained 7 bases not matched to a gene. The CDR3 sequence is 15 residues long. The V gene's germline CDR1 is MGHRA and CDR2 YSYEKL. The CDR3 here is CASSHPGLGRNEQFF. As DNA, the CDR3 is TGCGCCAGCAGCCACCCGGGACTAGGGCGCAATGAGCAGTTCTTC.

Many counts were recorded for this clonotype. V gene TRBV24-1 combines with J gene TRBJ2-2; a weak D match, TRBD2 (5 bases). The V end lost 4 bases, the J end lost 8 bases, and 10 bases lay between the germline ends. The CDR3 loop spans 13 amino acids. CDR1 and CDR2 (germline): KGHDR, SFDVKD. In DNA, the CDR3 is TGTGCCACCAGTGAGTGGACTGGAGGGGAGCTGTTTTTT. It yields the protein CATSEWTGGELFF.

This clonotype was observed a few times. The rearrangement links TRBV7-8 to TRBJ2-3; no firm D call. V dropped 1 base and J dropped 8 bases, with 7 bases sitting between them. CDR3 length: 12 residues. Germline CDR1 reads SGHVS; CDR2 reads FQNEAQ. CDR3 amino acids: CASSLGPGTQYF. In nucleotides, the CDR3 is TGTGCCAGCAGCTTAGGGCCGGGTACGCAGTATTTT.

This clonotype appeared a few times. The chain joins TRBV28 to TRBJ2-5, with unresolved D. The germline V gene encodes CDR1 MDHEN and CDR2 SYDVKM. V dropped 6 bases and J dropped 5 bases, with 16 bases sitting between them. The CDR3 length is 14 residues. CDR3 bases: TGTGCCAGCAGGGTCACGAGTCTCCGGGAGACCCAGTACTTC. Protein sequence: CASRVTSLRETQYF.

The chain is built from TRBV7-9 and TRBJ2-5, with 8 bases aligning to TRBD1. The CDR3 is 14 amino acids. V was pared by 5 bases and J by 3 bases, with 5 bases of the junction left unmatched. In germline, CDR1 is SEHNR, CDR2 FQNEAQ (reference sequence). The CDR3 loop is CASSPTTGEETQYF. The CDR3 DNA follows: TGTGCCAGCAGCCCGACGACAGGGGAAGAGACCCAGTACTTC.

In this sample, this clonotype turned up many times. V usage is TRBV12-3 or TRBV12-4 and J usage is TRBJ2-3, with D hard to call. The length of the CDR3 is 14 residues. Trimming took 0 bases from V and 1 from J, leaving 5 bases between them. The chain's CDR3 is CASSLAPGTDTQYF. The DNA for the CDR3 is TGTGCCAGCAGTTTAGCGCCGGGCACAGATACGCAGTATTTT.

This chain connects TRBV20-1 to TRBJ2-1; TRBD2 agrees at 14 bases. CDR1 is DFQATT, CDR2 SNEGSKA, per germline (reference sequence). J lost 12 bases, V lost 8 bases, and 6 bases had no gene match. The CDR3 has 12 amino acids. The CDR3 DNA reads TGCAGTTCCCGGACTAGCGGGGGGCCGCAGTTCTTC. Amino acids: CSSRTSGGPQFF.

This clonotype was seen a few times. The CDR3 spells CASSLISAYSGANVLTF. In nucleotides, the CDR3 is TGTGCCAGCAGTTTAATCAGCGCCTACTCTGGGGCCAACGTCCTGACTTTC. This sequence joins TRBV27 and TRBJ2-6; no clear D. This CDR3 region has 17 residues. The V end was cut by 2 bases, the J end by 0 bases, with 11 bases between. Germline CDR1 reads MNHEY; CDR2 reads SMNVEV (reference sequence).

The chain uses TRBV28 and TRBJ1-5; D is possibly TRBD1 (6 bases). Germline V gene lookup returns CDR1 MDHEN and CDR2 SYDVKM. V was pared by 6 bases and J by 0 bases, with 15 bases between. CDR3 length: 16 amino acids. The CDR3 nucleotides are TGTGCCAGCAGATCTCCCCCAGGGGATAGCAATCAGCCCCAGCATTTT. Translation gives CASRSPPGDSNQPQHF. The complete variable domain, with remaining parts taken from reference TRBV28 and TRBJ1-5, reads DVKVTQSSRYLVKRTGEKVFLECVQDMDHENMFWYRQDPGLGLRLIYFSYDVKMKEKGDIPEGYSVSREKKERFSLILESASTNQTSMYLCASRSPPGDSNQPQHFGDGTRLSIL.

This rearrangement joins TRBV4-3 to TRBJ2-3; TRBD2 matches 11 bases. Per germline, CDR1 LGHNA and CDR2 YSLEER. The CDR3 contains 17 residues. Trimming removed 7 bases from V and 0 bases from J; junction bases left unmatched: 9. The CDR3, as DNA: TGCGCCAGCAAAGCAGGGACTAGCGGTTCTAGCACAGATACGCAGTATTTT. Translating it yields CASKAGTSGSSTDTQYF.